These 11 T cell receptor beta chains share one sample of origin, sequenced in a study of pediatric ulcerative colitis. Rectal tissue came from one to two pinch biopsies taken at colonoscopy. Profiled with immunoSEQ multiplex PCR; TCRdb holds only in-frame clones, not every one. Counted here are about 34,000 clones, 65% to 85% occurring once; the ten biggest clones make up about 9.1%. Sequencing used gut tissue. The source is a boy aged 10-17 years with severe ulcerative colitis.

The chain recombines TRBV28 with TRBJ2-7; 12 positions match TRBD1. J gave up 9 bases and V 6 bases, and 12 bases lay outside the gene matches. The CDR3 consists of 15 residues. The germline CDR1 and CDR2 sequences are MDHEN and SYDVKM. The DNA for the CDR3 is TGTGCCAGCAGAGAAATCGGGACAGGGGGCCTGGTGCAGTACTTC. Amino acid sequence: CASREIGTGGLVQYF.

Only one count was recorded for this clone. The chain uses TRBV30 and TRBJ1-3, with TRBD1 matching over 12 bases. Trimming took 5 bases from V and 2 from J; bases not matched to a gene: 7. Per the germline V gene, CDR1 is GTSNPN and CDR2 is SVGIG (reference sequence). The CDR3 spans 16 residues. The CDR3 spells CAWGGRDRGPGNTIYF. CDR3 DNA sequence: TGTGCCTGGGGAGGAAGGGACAGGGGGCCTGGAAACACCATATATTTT. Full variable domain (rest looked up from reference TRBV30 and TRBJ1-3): SQTIHQWPATLVQPVGSPLSLECTVEGTSNPNLYWYRQAAGRGLQLLFYSVGIGQISSEVPQNLSASRPQDRQFILSSKKLLLSDSGFYLCAWGGRDRGPGNTIYFGEGSWLTVV.

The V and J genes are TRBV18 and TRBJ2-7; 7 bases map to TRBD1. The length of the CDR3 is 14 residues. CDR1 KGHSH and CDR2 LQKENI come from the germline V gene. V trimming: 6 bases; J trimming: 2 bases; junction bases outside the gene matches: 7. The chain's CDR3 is CASSPVGGAYEQYF. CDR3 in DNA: TGTGCCAGCTCCCCTGTAGGGGGCGCCTACGAGCAGTACTTC. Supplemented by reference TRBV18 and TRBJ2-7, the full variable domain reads NAGVMQNPRHLVRRRGQEARLRCSPMKGHSHVYWYRQLPEEGLKFMVYLQKENIIDESGMPKERFSAEFPKEGPSILRIQQVVRGDSAAYFCASSPVGGAYEQYFGPGTRLTVT.

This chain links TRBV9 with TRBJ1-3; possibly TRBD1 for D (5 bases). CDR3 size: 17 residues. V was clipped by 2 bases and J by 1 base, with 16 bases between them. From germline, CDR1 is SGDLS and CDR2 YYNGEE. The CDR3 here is CASSVGLSGGSGNTIYF. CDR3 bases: TGTGCCAGCAGCGTCGGATTAAGTGGGGGATCTGGAAACACCATATATTTT.

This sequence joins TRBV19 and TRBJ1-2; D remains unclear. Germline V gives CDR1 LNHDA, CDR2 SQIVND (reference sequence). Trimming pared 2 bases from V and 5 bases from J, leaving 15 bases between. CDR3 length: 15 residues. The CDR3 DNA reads TGTGCCAGTAGTATAATAGCGGGTTCGACTTATGGCTACACCTTC. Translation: CASSIIAGSTYGYTF.

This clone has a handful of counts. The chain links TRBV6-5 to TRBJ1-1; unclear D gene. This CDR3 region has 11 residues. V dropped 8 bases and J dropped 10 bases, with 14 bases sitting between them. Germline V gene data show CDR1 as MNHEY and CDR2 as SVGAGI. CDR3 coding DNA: TGTGCCAGCCTCGGTTATTCTGGAGCTTTCTTT. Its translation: CASLGYSGAFF.

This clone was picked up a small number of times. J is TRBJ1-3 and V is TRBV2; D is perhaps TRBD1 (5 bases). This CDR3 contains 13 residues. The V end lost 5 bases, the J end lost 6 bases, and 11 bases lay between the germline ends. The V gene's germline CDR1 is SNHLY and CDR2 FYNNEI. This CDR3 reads CASSPKGVNTIYF. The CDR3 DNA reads TGTGCCAGCAGTCCTAAAGGGGTAAACACCATATATTTT.

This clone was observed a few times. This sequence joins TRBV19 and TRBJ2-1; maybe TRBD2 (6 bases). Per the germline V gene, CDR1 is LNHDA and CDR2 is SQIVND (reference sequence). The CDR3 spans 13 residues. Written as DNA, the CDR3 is TGTGTCCCCGCCGTGGGGGGATACAATGAGCAGTTCTTC. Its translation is CVPAVGGYNEQFF.

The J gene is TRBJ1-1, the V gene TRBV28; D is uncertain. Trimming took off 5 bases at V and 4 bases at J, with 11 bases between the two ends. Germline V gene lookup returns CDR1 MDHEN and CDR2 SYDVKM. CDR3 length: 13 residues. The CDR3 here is CASSDIASTEAFF. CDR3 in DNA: TGTGCCAGCAGTGACATCGCCAGCACTGAAGCTTTCTTT.

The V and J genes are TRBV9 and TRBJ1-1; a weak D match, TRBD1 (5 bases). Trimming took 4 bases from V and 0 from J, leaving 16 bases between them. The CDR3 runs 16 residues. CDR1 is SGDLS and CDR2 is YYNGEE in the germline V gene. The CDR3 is CASSPHPTVMNTEAFF. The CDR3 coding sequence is TGTGCCAGCAGCCCCCACCCGACAGTGATGAACACTGAAGCTTTCTTT.

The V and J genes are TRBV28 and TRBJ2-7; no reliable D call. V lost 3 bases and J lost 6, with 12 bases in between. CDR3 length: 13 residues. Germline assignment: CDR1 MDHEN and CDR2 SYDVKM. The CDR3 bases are TGTGCCAGCAGTTTGAACGGTGGGTTCGAGCAGTACTTC. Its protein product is CASSLNGGFEQYF.